This T cell receptor beta chain was identified during a study of shared clonotypes between healthy human individuals (dated by TCRdb to 2018 to 2021). For the wider study: The cohort comprised two women and a few men aged 18 to 49 years. For each donor, CD4 naive and CD4 memory were each given three plates, CD8 naive was given two plates, and CD8 memory was given one plate. The study deeply sequenced blood TCR repertoires of about 5 healthy adults to estimate repertoire size and the extent of clonotype sharing between individuals. Libraries were prepared and TCR repertoires were sequenced by different laboratories using diverse techniques, in order to increase sequencing depth and limit assay-specific biases. Leukapheresis yielded between about 0.85 and 9 billion PBMCs per donor. General study outcomes and caveats: Naive subsets generally had larger estimated clonotype richness than memory subsets did. Incomplete sequencing was indicated by rarefaction of sorted-subset datasets, despite the large sequencing depth. Around 5.4% of naive CD4, 3.5% of naive CD8, about 2.1% of memory CD4, and about 0.4% of memory CD8 clonotypes were shared across a few donors. Clonotypes shared by all four sorted-subset donors showed higher generation probabilities than non-shared clonotypes. The small number of donors limited the genetic and exposure-history diversity represented. Sampling was restricted to blood, and TCR repertoires in tissues likely differ from the TCR repertoires found in blood. Pairwise subsampling indicated that sequencing depth was expected to affect the degree of clonotype sharing among donors.

From V the trimming removes 9 bases and from J it removes 0 bases, while the gene matches leave 12 bases of the junction unaccounted for. CDR1 and CDR2 (LNHDA, SQIVND) derive from the germline V gene (reference sequence). The CDR3 contains 18 residues, cysteine and phenylalanine counted. Only CDR3 DNA is held: 54 bases, read in frame from base 1. Using the deep immunoSEQ assay, multiplex PCR amplified TCR CDR3 regions from genomic DNA. Genomic DNA extracted from each cell subset was distributed evenly over all wells of several immunoSEQ 96-well plates, and each plate served as one replicate. Each replicate PCR for sorted subsets received roughly 0.2 ug genomic DNA, equal to roughly 33,000 T cell genomes. The purified libraries were quantified using a Qubit 3.0 fluorometer, sized with a Bioanalyzer 2100, and then quantified again using the KAPA Library Quantification kit. Every immunoSEQ 96-well plate was sequenced on a dedicated single-read 150-cycle Illumina NextSeq 550 flow cell. Turning to the authors' computational methods: Because only junctional sequences without quality scores were contained in the immunoSEQ output, filtering matching that applied to full-length reads could not be performed. Sequences were annotated with PyIR, a Python wrapper for IgBLAST v1.9, using IMGT germline references to assign V/J genes and CDR3. Any read was removed if the V/J assignment was weak (E-value above 1e-6), the CDR3 was missing, or the read contained stop codons, out-of-frame junctions, or ambiguous translated residues. V3J clonotypes were defined as sequences sharing an identical inferred V gene, J gene, and CDR3 amino acid sequence. Percentage overlap between repertoires was computed as shared unique clonotypes divided by the size of the smaller repertoire. RTK rarefaction, the Chao1 estimator, and Recon v2.1 estimates of unobserved clonotypes were used to assess repertoire richness. For all TCRbeta clonotypes obtained by the gDNA method from four donors, generation probabilities were computed with OLGA. TCRdb stores this immuneACCESS table with in-frame sequences only. Part of the clones is absent; in the studies checked, under half of the shortfall reflects unresolved V genes, and no reason is known for the rest. V and J calls and clone size are copied from that table; D and trimming were computed from the DNA. This sample lists more than 400,000 clones; around 95% were detected once. The ten largest make up about 0.068% of the sample.

A remark on this clone: Its antigen is unknown. No much larger clone exists at a distance of one base, and base qualities are not known.

The donors were healthy, HIV-negative adults who had no recently reported acute infections or vaccinations. Only Caucasian adults living in Nashville, Tennessee, USA were represented among the donors. CD4+ T cells were enriched through magnetic negative selection, after which naive cells were positively selected on CD45RA and the remaining negative fraction served as the memory subset. Blood was obtained by leukapheresis, after which PBMCs were separated by Ficoll-Histopaque density gradient centrifugation and cryopreserved in liquid nitrogen vapor phase. Analytical flow cytometry was used to check the purity and quantity of each magnetically sorted T cell population. Each sorted fraction had its genomic DNA isolated and then quantified by UV absorbance on a Nanodrop 2000c.

The receptor's source is a young woman in good health. The V gene is TRBV19 and the J gene is TRBJ1-6; a stretch of 9 junction bases matches TRBD1. Sequencing was done on a sample of naive CD4+ T cells sorted from blood. Taken with the paper, the label for cell subset or site translates to: CD45RA+ positively selected. In nucleotides, the sequence is TGTGCCAGCGCCTCCCGGGGACAGGGTTTCTCCTATAATTCACCCCTCCACTTT. The translation is CASASRGQGFSYNSPLHF.